The source of this T cell receptor (beta chain) is a study of beta chain features in type 1 diabetes. Notes on the study in general: When Type 1 diabetes patients were examined, their TCRB CDR3s proved moderately but significantly shorter in all four CD4+ subsets.

On this clone itself: The target antigen is unknown.

The ends were cut back, 2 bases at V and 9 bases at J, with 13 bases in the middle. Per germline, CDR1 KGHSH and CDR2 LQKENI. The CDR3 is made up of 13 amino acids. Expressed TCRB transcripts were sequenced because the isolated RNA had all been reverse transcribed beforehand. The protocol was immunoSEQ multiplex PCR, while the TCRdb copy is restricted to in-frame clones and leaves out a portion. The profile covers about 130,000 clones, with around 8.7% appearing a single time and roughly 0.74% taken by the ten largest. The sample taken for sequencing was central memory CD4+ T cells from blood. The gene calls are TRBV18 and TRBJ1-2, with D tentatively TRBD1 (5 bases). The receptor was isolated from a man between 18 and 29 years old in good health. The CDR3 protein is CASSPLGPQSYTF. As DNA, the CDR3 is TGTGCCAGCTCACCATTGGGGCCCCAGAGCTACACCTTC.